A single sample is the source of the 25 T cell receptor beta chains below, sequenced in a study of T cell responses to AZD1222 COVID-19 vaccine. Libraries were prepared by immunoSEQ multiplex PCR; TCRdb keeps only in-frame clonotypes and omits some of them. The table lists roughly 150,000 clones, roughly nine tenths of them singletons. This specimen consisted of peripheral blood, obtained 28 days after the second AZD1222 dose. The receptors come from an adult who received the AZD1222 COVID-19 vaccine.

The chain employs TRBV2 and TRBJ1-4; D unresolved. Trimming shortened V by 2 bases and J by 7 bases, and 5 bases separated the two germline ends. Germline values: CDR1 SNHLY, CDR2 FYNNEI. This CDR3 contains 12 residues. CDR3 loop: CASSELSEKLFF. CDR3 nucleotide sequence: TGTGCCAGCAGTGAATTGAGTGAAAAACTGTTTTTT.

The J gene is TRBJ2-5, the V gene TRBV3-1 (or the pseudogene TRBV3-2), with unresolved D. The germline CDR1 and CDR2 sequences are LGHDT and YNNKEL (reference sequence). This CDR3 is built from 12 residues. Trimming shortened V by 2 bases and J by 5 bases, and 6 bases separated the two germline ends. The CDR3 reads CASSQYPETQYF. The CDR3, as DNA: TGTGCCAGCAGCCAATACCCGGAGACCCAGTACTTC.

This chain joins TRBV7-9 and TRBJ1-2; the D gene is possibly TRBD1 (5 bases). Germline lookup yields CDR1 SEHNR and CDR2 FQNEAQ (reference sequence). The CDR3 spans 15 residues. The V end lost 4 bases, the J end lost 8 bases, and 20 bases lay between the germline ends. The CDR3 region has the DNA TGTGCCAGCAGCTCAGAAGGCCAGGGCCCTTACGGCTACACCTTC. This sequence encodes CASSSEGQGPYGYTF.

V and J are TRBV6-5 and TRBJ1-2, with D perhaps TRBD1 (5 bases). With 2 bases removed from V and 5 bases from J, the gap between germline ends came to 9 bases. This CDR3 is 13 amino acids long. Per the germline V gene, CDR1 is MNHEY and CDR2 is SVGAGI. This CDR3 is CASSYPGGYGYTF. The DNA for the CDR3 is TGTGCCAGCAGTTACCCTGGGGGGTATGGCTACACCTTC.

The genes are TRBV19 and TRBJ1-2; D is unclear. The V gene's germline CDR1 is LNHDA and CDR2 SQIVND (reference sequence). The length of the CDR3 is 13 residues. Trimming took 1 base from V and 8 from J, leaving 11 bases between them. Here the CDR3 reads CASSIVPSGGYTF. Written as DNA, the CDR3 is TGTGCCAGTAGTATAGTCCCCTCGGGCGGCTACACCTTC.

The chain recombines TRBV6-5 with TRBJ1-6; D may be TRBD1 (6 bases). Germline-derived CDR1 and CDR2 are MNHEY and SVGAGI. Trimming shortened V by 6 bases and J by 6 bases, and 12 bases separated the two germline ends. The CDR3 consists of 14 residues. CDR3 protein: CASRYQQGNSPLHF. CDR3 bases: TGTGCCAGCAGATATCAACAGGGTAATTCACCCCTCCACTTT.

With regard to this clone: One end of the junction fails to match germline, which may point to a read error. J is TRBJ1-2 and V is TRBV24-1; D is unresolved. The CDR3 loop spans 16 amino acids. Per the germline V gene, CDR1 is KGHDR and CDR2 is SFDVKD. This CDR3 reads CATSDSRSESYYGYTF. In nucleotides, the CDR3 is TGTGCCACCAGCGATTCCCGGTCCGAGAGCTACTATGGCTACACCTTC.

The V and J genes are TRBV30 and TRBJ1-1, with D possibly TRBD1 on 5 matching bases. Trimming cost V 3 bases and J 7 bases, with 18 bases left between them. This CDR3 has 14 residues. CDR1 and CDR2 (germline): GTSNPN, SVGIG (reference sequence). CDR3 loop: CAWSPVGTSSEAFF. In nucleotides, the CDR3 is TGTGCCTGGAGCCCGGTTGGGACGTCCAGTGAAGCTTTCTTT.

This clone showed up just a few times. The genes are TRBV6-2 or TRBV6-3 and TRBJ2-2, with D tentatively TRBD2 (5 bases). Germline values: CDR1 MNHEY, CDR2 SVGEGT. The CDR3 has 15 amino acids. Deletions cut 5 bases from V and 3 bases from J, with 13 bases between. The CDR3 DNA follows: TGTGCCAGCAGTCCCGGGAAGTGGGACACCGGGGAGCTGTTTTTT. As protein: CASSPGKWDTGELFF.

The chain employs TRBV5-1 and TRBJ2-3; the match to TRBD2 covers 8 bases. Losses at the gene ends were 3 bases for V and 2 bases for J; bases not matched to a gene: 5. The germline CDR1 and CDR2 sequences are SGHRS and YFSETQ. The CDR3 loop spans 15 amino acids. In nucleotides, the CDR3 is TGCGCCAGCAGCTCTTTAGCGGGGCCCACAGATACGCAGTATTTT. The encoded protein is CASSSLAGPTDTQYF.

The chain has TRBV7-8 and TRBJ2-5; D is ambiguous. V gave up 5 bases and J gave up 5 bases, with 9 bases separating them. Germline V gene sequence: CDR1 SGHVS, CDR2 FQNEAQ. The CDR3 is 12 residues long. CDR3 DNA: TGTGCCAGCAGCCTAAGTGGGGAGACCCAGTACTTC. It encodes CASSLSGETQYF.

The table lists this clone with a few counts. This chain uses TRBV7-3 with TRBJ1-1; a weak D match, TRBD1 (5 bases). From germline, CDR1 is SGHTA and CDR2 FQGTGA. This CDR3 is built from 13 residues. Deletions cut 6 bases from V and 1 base from J, with 9 bases between. The CDR3 sequence: CASRSGPNTEAFF. The CDR3 nucleotides read TGTGCCAGCAGGTCGGGGCCGAACACTGAAGCTTTCTTT.

The chain combines TRBV27 with TRBJ2-2; perhaps TRBD1 as D (6 bases). V dropped 5 bases and J dropped 4 bases, with 17 bases sitting between them. From germline, CDR1 is MNHEY and CDR2 SMNVEV (reference sequence). CDR3 length: 16 residues. CDR3 region: CASSPLAGGFTGELFF. CDR3 DNA sequence: TGTGCCAGCAGTCCATTAGCTGGGGGCTTCACCGGGGAGCTGTTTTTT.

This sequence joins TRBV7-9 and TRBJ1-1; possibly TRBD1 for D (6 bases). Per the germline V gene, CDR1 is SEHNR and CDR2 is FQNEAQ (reference sequence). With 5 bases removed from V and 4 bases from J, the gap between germline ends came to 14 bases. The CDR3 sequence is 14 residues long. CDR3 protein: CASSGRGGGTEAFF. The CDR3 nucleotides read TGTGCCAGCAGCGGGAGGGGGGGTGGCACTGAAGCTTTCTTT.

This chain links TRBV27 with TRBJ1-6, with D unresolved. The CDR3 contains 15 residues. The V and J ends lost 5 bases and 0 bases respectively, with 8 bases between them. Per germline, CDR1 MNHEY and CDR2 SMNVEV (reference sequence). The CDR3 is CASSPEFSYNSPLHF. The CDR3 region has the DNA TGTGCCAGCAGTCCTGAATTCTCCTATAATTCACCCCTCCACTTT.

The chain recombines TRBV6-1 with TRBJ2-3; 8 positions agree with TRBD1. This CDR3 has 17 amino acids. With V trimmed by 3 bases and J by 1 base, 9 bases remained unmatched. Germline CDR1 reads MNHNS; CDR2 reads SASEGT. The CDR3 is CASSEQIQGAGTDTQYF. As DNA, the CDR3 is TGTGCCAGCAGTGAGCAAATTCAGGGGGCAGGCACAGATACGCAGTATTTT.

The V gene is TRBV11-2, the J gene TRBJ2-1, with TRBD2 matching 9 bases. CDR3 size: 15 residues. The J segment lost 8 bases and the V segment lost 5 bases, leaving 10 bases of the junction unmatched. The V gene's germline CDR1 is SGHAT and CDR2 FQNNGV. The CDR3: CASSDFSGSLHEQFF. CDR3 DNA sequence: TGTGCCAGCAGCGACTTTAGCGGGAGTCTCCATGAGCAGTTCTTC.

The chain has TRBV9 and TRBJ1-2; weak D call: TRBD1 (6 bases). The CDR3 loop spans 14 amino acids. Trimming pared 0 bases from V and 7 bases from J, leaving 13 bases between. Germline loops: CDR1 SGDLS, CDR2 YYNGEE. The CDR3 coding sequence is TGTGCCAGCAGCGTAGCCCACAGGGAGGGTGGCTACACCTTC. Translation: CASSVAHREGGYTF.

The chain joins TRBV2 to TRBJ1-2; the D gene is possibly TRBD1 (6 bases). The CDR3 is 13 amino acids. Germline V lookup: CDR1 SNHLY, CDR2 FYNNEI. V was cut by 6 bases and J by 2 bases, with 10 bases left in between. The CDR3 DNA reads TGTGCCAGCAGGAAGGACAGAAACTATGGCTACACCTTC. Translated, it gives CASRKDRNYGYTF.

In this sample, this clone turned up once. This sequence joins TRBV28 and TRBJ2-1, with 9 bases matching TRBD1. CDR3 length equals 15 residues. Germline lookup yields CDR1 MDHEN and CDR2 SYDVKM. V shed 5 bases and J 3 bases; nucleotides not matched to a gene: 5. CDR3 sequence reads: CASSHRGRSYNEQFF. Here the CDR3 DNA reads TGTGCCAGCAGTCACAGGGGGCGCAGCTACAATGAGCAGTTCTTC. The full variable domain, rest sourced from reference TRBV28 and TRBJ2-1, is DVKVTQSSRYLVKRTGEKVFLECVQDMDHENMFWYRQDPGLGLRLIYFSYDVKMKEKGDIPEGYSVSREKKERFSLILESASTNQTSMYLCASSHRGRSYNEQFFGPGTRLTVL.

This chain uses TRBV7-3 with TRBJ1-1; no definite D call. The V end was cut by 3 bases, the J end by 4 bases, with 9 bases between. The CDR3 covers 13 residues. Per the germline V gene, CDR1 is SGHTA and CDR2 is FQGTGA. In DNA form, the CDR3 reads TGTGCCAGCAGCTTCGGACCGGGCACTGAAGCTTTCTTT. Translated: CASSFGPGTEAFF. Complete variable domain (other parts from reference TRBV7-3 and TRBJ1-1): GAGVSQTPSNKVTEKGKYVELRCDPISGHTALYWYRQSLGQGPEFLIYFQGTGAADDSGLPNDRFFAVRPEGSVSTLKIQRTERGDSAVYLCASSFGPGTEAFFGQGTRLTVV.

The chain couples TRBV15 to TRBJ2-3; TRBD2 aligns across 8 bases. The length of the CDR3 is 14 residues. V shed 3 bases and J 9 bases; nucleotides not matched to a gene: 8. The V gene's germline CDR1 is LNHNV and CDR2 YYDKDF (reference sequence). Here the CDR3 DNA reads TGTGCCACCAGCAGGGGACTAGGGAGGAACACGCAGTATTTT. Amino acids: CATSRGLGRNTQYF.

The chain recombines TRBV30 with TRBJ1-2; D possibly corresponds to TRBD1 (5 bases). CDR1 GTSNPN and CDR2 SVGIG come from the germline V gene (reference sequence). V dropped 0 bases and J dropped 4 bases, with 6 bases sitting between them. The CDR3 contains 12 residues. Here the CDR3 DNA reads TGTGCCTGGAGTGTGGGGGTCTATGGCTACACCTTC. Its protein product is CAWSVGVYGYTF.

The chain uses TRBV7-9 and TRBJ1-1; D call uncertain. Per the germline V gene, CDR1 is SEHNR and CDR2 is FQNEAQ (reference sequence). The V gene lost 6 bases and the J gene lost 5 bases, with 16 bases spanning the gap. The length of the CDR3 is 14 residues. The CDR3 is CASRPTAGTTEAFF. The CDR3 DNA follows: TGTGCCAGCAGACCGACGGCTGGAACAACTGAAGCTTTCTTT.

The rearrangement uses TRBV10-3 and TRBJ1-1, with D possibly matching TRBD1 (5 bases). Germline CDR1 and CDR2: ENHRY and SYGVKD. The CDR3 totals 12 residues. CDR3 region: CTSGGDGTEAFF. The DNA for the CDR3 is TGTACTTCCGGAGGGGACGGAACTGAAGCTTTCTTT.